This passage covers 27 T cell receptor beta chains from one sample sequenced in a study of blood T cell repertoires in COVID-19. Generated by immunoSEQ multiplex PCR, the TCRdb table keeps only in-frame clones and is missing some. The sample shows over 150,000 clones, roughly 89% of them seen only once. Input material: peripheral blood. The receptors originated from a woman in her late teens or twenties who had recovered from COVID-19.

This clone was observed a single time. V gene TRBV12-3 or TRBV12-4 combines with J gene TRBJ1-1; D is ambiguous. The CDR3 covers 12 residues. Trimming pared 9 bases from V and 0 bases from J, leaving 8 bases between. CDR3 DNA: TGTGCCAGTTCACAGATGAACACTGAAGCTTTCTTT. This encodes CASSQMNTEAFF.

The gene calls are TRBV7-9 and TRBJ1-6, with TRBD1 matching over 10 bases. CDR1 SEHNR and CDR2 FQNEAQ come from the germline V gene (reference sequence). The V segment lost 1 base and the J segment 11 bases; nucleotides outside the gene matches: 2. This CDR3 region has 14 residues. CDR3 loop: CASSLVGQGAPLHF. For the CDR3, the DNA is TGTGCCAGCAGCTTAGTTGGACAGGGGGCACCCCTCCACTTT.

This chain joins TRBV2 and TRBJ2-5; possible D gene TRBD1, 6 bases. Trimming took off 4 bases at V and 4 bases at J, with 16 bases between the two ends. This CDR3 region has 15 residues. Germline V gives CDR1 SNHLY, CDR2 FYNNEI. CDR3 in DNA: TGTGCCAGCAGTGCCGTGAGGGGGACGATAGAGACCCAGTACTTC. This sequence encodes CASSAVRGTIETQYF.

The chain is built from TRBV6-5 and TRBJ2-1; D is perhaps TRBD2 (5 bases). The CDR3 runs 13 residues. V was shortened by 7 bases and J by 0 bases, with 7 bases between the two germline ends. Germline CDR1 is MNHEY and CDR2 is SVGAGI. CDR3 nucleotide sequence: TGTGCCAGCACCACTAGCTCCTACAATGAGCAGTTCTTC. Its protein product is CASTTSSYNEQFF.

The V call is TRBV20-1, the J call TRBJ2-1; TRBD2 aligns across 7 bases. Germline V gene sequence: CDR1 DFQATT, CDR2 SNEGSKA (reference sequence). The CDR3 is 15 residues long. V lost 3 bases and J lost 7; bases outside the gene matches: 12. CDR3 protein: CSASVGRAFENEQFF. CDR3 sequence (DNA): TGCAGTGCTAGTGTAGGGAGGGCCTTCGAGAATGAGCAGTTCTTC.

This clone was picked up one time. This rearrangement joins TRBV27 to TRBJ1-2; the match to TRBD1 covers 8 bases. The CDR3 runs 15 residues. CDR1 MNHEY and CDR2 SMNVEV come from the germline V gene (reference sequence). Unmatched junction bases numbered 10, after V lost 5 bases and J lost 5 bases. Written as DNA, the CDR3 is TGTGCCAGCAGTACTTACCGGGACAGGAATTATGGCTACACCTTC. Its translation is CASSTYRDRNYGYTF.

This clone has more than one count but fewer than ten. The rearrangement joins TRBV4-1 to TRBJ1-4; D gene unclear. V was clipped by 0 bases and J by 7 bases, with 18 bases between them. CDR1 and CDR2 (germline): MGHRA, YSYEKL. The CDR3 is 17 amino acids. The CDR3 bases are TGCGCCAGCAGCCAAGATCTCCCCCCCGGGAGGTTTGAAAAACTGTTTTTT. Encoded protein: CASSQDLPPGRFEKLFF.

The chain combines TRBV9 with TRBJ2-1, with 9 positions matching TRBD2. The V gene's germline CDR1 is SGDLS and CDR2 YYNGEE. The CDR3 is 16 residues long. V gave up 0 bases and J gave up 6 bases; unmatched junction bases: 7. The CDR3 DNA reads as TGTGCCAGCAGCGTAGGTTTTGCGGGAGGGCCCAATGAGCAGTTCTTC. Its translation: CASSVGFAGGPNEQFF.

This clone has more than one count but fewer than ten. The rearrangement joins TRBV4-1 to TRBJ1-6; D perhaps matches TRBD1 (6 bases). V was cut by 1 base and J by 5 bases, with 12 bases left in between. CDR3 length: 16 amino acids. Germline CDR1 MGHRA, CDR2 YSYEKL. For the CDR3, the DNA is TGCGCCAGCAGCCAAGGGCTAGGGGGTAATAATTCACCCCTCCACTTT. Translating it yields CASSQGLGGNNSPLHF.

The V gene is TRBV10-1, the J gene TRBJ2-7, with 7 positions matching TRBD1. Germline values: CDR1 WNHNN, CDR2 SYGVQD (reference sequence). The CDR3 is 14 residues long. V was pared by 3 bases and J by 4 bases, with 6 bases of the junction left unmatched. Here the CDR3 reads CASSDSSTGYEQYV. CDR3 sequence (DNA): TGCGCCAGCAGTGACTCTTCGACAGGGTACGAGCAGTACGTC.

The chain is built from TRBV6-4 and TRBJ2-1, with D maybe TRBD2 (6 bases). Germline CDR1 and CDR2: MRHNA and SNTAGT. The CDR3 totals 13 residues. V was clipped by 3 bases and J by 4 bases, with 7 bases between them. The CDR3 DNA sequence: TGTGCCAGCAGTGAGCGGGAATACAATGAGCAGTTCTTC. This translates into CASSEREYNEQFF.

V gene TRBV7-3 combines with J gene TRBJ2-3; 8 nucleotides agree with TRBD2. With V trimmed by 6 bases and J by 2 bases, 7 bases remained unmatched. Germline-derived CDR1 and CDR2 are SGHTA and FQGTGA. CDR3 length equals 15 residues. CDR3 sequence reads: CASSPSGFHTDTQYF. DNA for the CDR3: TGTGCCAGCAGTCCTAGCGGGTTTCACACAGATACGCAGTATTTT. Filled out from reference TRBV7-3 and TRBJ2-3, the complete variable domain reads GAGVSQTPSNKVTEKGKYVELRCDPISGHTALYWYRQSLGQGPEFLIYFQGTGAADDSGLPNDRFFAVRPEGSVSTLKIQRTERGDSAVYLCASSPSGFHTDTQYFGPGTRLTVL.

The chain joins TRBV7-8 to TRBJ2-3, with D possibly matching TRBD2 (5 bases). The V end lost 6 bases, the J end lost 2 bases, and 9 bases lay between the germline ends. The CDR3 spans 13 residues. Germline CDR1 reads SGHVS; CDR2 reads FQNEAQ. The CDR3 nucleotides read TGTGCCAGCAGTTCGGACTCCACAGATACGCAGTATTTT. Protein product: CASSSDSTDTQYF.

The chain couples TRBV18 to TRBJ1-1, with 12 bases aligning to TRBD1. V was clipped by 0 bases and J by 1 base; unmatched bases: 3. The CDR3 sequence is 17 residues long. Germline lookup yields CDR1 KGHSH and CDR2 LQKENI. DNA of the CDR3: TGTGCCAGCTCACCACCGGGACAGGGGGCACCGAACACTGAAGCTTTCTTT. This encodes CASSPPGQGAPNTEAFF.

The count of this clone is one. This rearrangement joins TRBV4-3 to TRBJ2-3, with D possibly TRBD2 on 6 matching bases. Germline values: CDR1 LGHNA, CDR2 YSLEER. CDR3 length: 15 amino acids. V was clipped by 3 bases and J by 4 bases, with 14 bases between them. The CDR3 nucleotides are TGCGCCAGCAGCCAGACCCGACTAGGGGCAGATACGCAGTATTTT. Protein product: CASSQTRLGADTQYF.

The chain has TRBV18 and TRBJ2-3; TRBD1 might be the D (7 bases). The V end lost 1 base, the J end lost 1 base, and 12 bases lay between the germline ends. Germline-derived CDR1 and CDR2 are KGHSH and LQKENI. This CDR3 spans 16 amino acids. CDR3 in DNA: TGTGCCAGCTCACCACTCAGGGGGGCCGGCACAGATACGCAGTATTTT. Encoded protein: CASSPLRGAGTDTQYF.

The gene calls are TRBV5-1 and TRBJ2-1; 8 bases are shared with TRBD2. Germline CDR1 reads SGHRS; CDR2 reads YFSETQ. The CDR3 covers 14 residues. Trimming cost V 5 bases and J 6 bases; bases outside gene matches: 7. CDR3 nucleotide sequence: TGCGCCAGCAGGTTAGCGGGGTTGAGCAATGAGCAGTTCTTC. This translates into CASRLAGLSNEQFF.

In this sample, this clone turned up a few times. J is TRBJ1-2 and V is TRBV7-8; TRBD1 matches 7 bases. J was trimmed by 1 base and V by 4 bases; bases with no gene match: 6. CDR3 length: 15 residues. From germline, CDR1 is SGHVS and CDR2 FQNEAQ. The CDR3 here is CASSSQQGRNYGYTF. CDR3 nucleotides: TGTGCCAGCAGCTCTCAACAGGGGCGTAACTATGGCTACACCTTC.

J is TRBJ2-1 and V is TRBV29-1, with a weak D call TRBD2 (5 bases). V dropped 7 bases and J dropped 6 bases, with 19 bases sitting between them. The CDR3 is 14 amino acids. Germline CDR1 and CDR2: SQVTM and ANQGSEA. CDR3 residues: CSAPRAREGNEQFF. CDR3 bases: TGCAGCGCCCCACGAGCGCGAGAGGGCAATGAGCAGTTCTTC.

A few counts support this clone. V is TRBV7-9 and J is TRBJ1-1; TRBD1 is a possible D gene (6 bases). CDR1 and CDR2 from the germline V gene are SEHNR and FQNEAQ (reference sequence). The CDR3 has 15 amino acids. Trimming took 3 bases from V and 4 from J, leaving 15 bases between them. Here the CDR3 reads CASSFGGNRATEAFF. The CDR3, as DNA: TGTGCCAGCAGCTTTGGGGGTAACAGGGCCACTGAAGCTTTCTTT.

The CDR3 sequence is CASSYSRGRNQPQHF. Here the CDR3 DNA reads TGTGCCAGCAGTTACTCCAGGGGTCGCAATCAGCCCCAGCATTTT. This chain joins TRBV6-5 and TRBJ1-5, with TRBD1 as a possible D gene (6 bases). The CDR3 is 15 amino acids. Germline-derived CDR1 and CDR2 are MNHEY and SVGAGI. Between the trimmed V and J ends, which lost 0 bases and 2 bases, there was a span of 8 bases.

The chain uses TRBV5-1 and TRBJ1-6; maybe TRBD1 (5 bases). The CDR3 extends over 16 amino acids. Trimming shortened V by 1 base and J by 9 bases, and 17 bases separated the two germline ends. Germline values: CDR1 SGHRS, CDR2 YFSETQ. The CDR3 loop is CASSLFQGRMGSPLHF. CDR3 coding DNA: TGCGCCAGCAGCTTGTTCCAGGGAAGGATGGGTTCACCCCTCCACTTT.

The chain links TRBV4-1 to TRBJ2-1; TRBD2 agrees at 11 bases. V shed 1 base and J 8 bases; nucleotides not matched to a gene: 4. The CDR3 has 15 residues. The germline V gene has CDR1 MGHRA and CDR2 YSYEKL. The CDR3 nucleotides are TGCGCCAGCAGCCAAGGGACTAGCGGGTACTATGAGCAGTTCTTC. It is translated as CASSQGTSGYYEQFF.

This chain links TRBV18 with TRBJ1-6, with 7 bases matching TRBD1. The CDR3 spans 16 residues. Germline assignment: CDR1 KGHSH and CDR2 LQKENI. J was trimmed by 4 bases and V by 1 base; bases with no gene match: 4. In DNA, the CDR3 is TGTGCCAGCTCACCACGACAGGGCCCGTATAATTCACCCCTCCACTTT. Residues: CASSPRQGPYNSPLHF. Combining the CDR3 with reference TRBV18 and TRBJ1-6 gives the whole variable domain NAGVMQNPRHLVRRRGQEARLRCSPMKGHSHVYWYRQLPEEGLKFMVYLQKENIIDESGMPKERFSAEFPKEGPSILRIQQVVRGDSAAYFCASSPRQGPYNSPLHFGNGTRLTVT.

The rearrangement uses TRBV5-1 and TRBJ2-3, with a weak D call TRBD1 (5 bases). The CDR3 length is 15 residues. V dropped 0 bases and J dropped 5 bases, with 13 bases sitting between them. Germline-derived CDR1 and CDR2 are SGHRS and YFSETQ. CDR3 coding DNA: TGCGCCAGCAGCTTGGGGGCAGGGTTGGGAGATACGCAGTATTTT. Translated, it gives CASSLGAGLGDTQYF.

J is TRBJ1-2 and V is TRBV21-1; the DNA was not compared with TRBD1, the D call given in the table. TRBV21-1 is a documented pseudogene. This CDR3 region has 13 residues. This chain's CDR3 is CASTDRTNYGYTF. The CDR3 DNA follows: TGTGCCAGTACCGACAGAACGAACTATGGCTACACCTTC.

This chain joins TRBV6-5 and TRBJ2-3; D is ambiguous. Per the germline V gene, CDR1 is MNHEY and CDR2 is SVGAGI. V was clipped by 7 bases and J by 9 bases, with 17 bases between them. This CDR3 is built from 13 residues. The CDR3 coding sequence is TGTGCCAGCAAAGCAAGGCTAGATGGCACGCAGTATTTT. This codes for CASKARLDGTQYF.